This T cell receptor (beta chain) was identified in a study of T cells expressing NK-cell markers. Study background: Eight donors were sequenced, seven testing HCMV-seropositive and one testing seronegative.

Germline values: CDR1 SNHLY, CDR2 FYNNEI. This CDR3 is built from 12 residues. Following a re-call of the 5' RACE reads, TCRdb has one entry per CDR3 protein and lacks DNA. This sample's table reports hundreds of thousands of distinct CDR3 sequences. This sequence was found in a woman aged 18 to 75 in good health. Specimen: blood T cells: a sorted CD56 or NKG2C T cell subset, CD4+ or CD8+ T cells, or bulk PBMC T cells (not recorded which). This chain connects TRBV2 to TRBJ1-2; the D gene TCRdb calls, TRBD1, cannot be checked with no DNA. The chain's CDR3 is CASSVGDYGYTF.